This T cell receptor beta chain was identified during a study of cytomegalovirus exposure and HLA in healthy donors. Study conclusions and caveats: Confirmation in vitro established that a few CMV-associated chains were specific for CMV antigens. The authors reported that TCR beta sequences could predict HLA-A and HLA-B alleles. These predictions were accurate for most subjects in the first cohort. Per published reports, the classifier diagnosed cytomegalovirus status with high specificity and sensitivity. Later on, an analysis showed TCR association rates differing by HLA locus, with DRB1 the most and HLA-C the fewest.

Amplification used 60 Vbeta primers and 13 Jbeta primers. Sequencing was performed with immunoSEQ multiplex PCR; in TCRdb, only in-frame clones are kept and a portion is missing. The sample includes some 65,000 clones, around 62% of them seen just once. As concerns this clone: Its specificity is unknown.

The CDR3 loop spans 13 amino acids. Germline loops: CDR1 SNHLY, CDR2 FYNNEI. The ends lost 6 bases at V and 5 bases at J; junction bases unmatched: 7. The source of this sequence is a man aged 30 to 39 in good health and CMV-seronegative. Sample: PBMCs. The chain has TRBV2 and TRBJ2-7, with 7 bases identical to TRBD2. The CDR3 nucleotides are TGTGCCAGCAGCAGACTAGCCAGAGACGAGCAGTACTTC. It yields the protein CASSRLARDEQYF.